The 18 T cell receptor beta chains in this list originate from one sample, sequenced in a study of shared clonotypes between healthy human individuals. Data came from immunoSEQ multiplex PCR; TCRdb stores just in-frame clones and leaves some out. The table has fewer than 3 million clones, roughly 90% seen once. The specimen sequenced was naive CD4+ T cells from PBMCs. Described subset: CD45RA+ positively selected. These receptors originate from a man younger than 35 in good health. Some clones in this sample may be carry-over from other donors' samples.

The CDR3 DNA reads as TGTGCCAGCAGTTTCTCAGAAATCCCCTACGAGCAGTACTTC. Protein sequence: CASSFSEIPYEQYF. This chain uses TRBV28 with TRBJ2-7; D is uncertain. The V gene lost 3 bases and the J gene lost 2 bases, with 11 bases spanning the gap. This CDR3 region has 14 residues. Germline CDR1 reads MDHEN; CDR2 reads SYDVKM.

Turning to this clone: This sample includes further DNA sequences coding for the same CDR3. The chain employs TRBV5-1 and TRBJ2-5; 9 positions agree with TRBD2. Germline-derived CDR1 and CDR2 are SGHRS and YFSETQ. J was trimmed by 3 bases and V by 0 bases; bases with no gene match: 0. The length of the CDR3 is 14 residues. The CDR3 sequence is CASSLGTSEETQYF. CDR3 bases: TGCGCCAGCAGCTTGGGGACTAGCGAAGAGACCCAGTACTTC.

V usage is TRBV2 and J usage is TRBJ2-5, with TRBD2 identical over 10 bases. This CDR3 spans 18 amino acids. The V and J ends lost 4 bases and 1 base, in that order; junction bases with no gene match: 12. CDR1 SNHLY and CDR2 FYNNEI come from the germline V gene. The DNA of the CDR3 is TGTGCCAGCAGTGGTTCGATCTTAGCGGGAGGACCCCAAGAGACCCAGTACTTC. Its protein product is CASSGSILAGGPQETQYF. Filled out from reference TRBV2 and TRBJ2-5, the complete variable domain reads EPEVTQTPSHQVTQMGQEVILRCVPISNHLYFYWYRQILGQKVEFLVSFYNNEISEKSEIFDDQFSVERPDGSNFTLKIRSTKLEDSAMYFCASSGSILAGGPQETQYFGPGTRLLVL.

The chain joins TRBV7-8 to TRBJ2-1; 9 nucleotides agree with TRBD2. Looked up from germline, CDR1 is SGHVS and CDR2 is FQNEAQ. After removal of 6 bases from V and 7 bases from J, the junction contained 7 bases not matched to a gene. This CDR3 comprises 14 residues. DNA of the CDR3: TGTGCCAGCAGTAGCGGGAGTCCCCCGAATGAGCAGTTCTTC. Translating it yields CASSSGSPPNEQFF.

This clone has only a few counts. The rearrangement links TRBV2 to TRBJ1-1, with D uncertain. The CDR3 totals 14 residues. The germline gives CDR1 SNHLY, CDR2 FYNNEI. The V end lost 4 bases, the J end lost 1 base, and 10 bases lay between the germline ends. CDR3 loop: CASSGQWGNTEAFF. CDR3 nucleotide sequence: TGTGCCAGCAGTGGGCAGTGGGGGAACACTGAAGCTTTCTTT.

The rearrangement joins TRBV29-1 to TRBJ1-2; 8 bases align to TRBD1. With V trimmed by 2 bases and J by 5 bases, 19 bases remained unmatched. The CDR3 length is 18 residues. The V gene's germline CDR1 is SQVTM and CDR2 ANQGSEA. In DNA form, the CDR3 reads TGCAGCGTTGAATTCTTTAAAATGACGGGACAGGCGTCATATGGCTACACCTTC. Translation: CSVEFFKMTGQASYGYTF.

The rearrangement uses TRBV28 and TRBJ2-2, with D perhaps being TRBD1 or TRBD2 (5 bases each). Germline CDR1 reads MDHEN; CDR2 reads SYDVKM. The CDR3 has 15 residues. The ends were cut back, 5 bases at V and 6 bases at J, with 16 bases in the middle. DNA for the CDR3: TGTGCCAGCAGTCCCTCCGGGACGACGTCCGGGGAGCTGTTTTTT. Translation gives CASSPSGTTSGELFF.

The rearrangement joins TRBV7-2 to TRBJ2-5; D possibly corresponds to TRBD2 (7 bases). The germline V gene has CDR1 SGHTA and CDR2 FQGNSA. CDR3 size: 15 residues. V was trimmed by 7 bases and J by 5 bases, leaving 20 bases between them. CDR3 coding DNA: TGTGCCAGCAACGATCGGGGGGCGCTAGGGGAGACCCAGTACTTC. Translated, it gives CASNDRGALGETQYF.

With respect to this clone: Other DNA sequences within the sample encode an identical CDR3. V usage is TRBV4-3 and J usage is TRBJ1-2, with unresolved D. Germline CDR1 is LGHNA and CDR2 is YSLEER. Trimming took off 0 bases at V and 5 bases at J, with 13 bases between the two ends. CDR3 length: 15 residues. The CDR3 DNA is TGCGCCAGCAGCCAAGACCCGACGGCATCTTATGGCTACACCTTC. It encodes CASSQDPTASYGYTF.

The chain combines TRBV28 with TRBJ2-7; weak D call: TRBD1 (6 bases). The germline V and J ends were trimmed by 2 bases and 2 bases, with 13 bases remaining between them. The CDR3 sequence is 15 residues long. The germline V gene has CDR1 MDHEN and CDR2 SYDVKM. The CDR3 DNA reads TGTGCCAGCAGTTTAGGGGGCGGCATAGCCTACGAGCAGTACTTC. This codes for CASSLGGGIAYEQYF.

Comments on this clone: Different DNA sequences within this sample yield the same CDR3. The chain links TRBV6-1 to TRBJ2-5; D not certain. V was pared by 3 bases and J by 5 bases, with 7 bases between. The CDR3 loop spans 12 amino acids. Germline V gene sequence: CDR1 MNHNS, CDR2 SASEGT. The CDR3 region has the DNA TGTGCCAGCAGTGAGGGAAGGGAGACCCAGTACTTC. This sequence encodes CASSEGRETQYF.

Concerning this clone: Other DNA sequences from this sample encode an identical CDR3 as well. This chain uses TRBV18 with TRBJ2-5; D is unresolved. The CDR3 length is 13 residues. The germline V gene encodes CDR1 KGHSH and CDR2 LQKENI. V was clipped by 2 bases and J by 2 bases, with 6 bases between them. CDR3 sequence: CASSPSTQETQYF. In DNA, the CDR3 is TGTGCCAGCTCACCATCGACACAAGAGACCCAGTACTTC.

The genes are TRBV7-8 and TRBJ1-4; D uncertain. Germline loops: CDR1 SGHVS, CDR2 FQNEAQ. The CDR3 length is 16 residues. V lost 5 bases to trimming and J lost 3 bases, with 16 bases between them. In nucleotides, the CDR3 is TGTGCCAGCAGCCTTCGTGGGAAGCTATCTAATGAAAAACTGTTTTTT. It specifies CASSLRGKLSNEKLFF.

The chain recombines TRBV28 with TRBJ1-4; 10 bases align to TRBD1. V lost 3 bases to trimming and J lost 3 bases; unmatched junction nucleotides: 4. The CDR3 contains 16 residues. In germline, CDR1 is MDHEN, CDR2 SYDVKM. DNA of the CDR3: TGTGCCAGCAGTTTTGACAGGGGGCTTGCTAATGAAAAACTGTTTTTT. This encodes CASSFDRGLANEKLFF.

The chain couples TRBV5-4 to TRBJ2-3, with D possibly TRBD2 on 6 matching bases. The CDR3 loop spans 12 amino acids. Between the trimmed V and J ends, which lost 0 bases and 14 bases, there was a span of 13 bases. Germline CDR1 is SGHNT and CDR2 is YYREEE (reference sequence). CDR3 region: CASSLGLAVLYF. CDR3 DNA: TGTGCCAGCAGCTTGGGGTTAGCGGTTCTGTATTTT. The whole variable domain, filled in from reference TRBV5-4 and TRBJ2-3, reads ETGVTQSPTHLIKTRGQQVTLRCSSQSGHNTVSWYQQALGQGPQFIFQYYREEENGRGNFPPRFSGLQFPNYSSELNVNALELDDSALYLCASSLGLAVLYFGPGTRLTVL.

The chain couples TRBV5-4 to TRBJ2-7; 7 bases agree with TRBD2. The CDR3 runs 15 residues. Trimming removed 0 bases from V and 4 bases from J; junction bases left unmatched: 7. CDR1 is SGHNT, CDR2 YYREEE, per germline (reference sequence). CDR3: CASSLEVGGPYEQYF. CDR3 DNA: TGTGCCAGCAGCTTGGAGGTGGGAGGGCCTTACGAGCAGTACTTC. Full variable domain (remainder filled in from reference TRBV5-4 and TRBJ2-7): ETGVTQSPTHLIKTRGQQVTLRCSSQSGHNTVSWYQQALGQGPQFIFQYYREEENGRGNFPPRFSGLQFPNYSSELNVNALELDDSALYLCASSLEVGGPYEQYFGPGTRLTVT.

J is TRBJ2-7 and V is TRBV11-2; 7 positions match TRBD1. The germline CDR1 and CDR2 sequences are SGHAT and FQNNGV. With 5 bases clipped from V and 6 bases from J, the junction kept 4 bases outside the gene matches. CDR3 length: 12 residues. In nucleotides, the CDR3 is TGTGCCAGCAGCAACAGGGGTGGCGAGCAGTACTTC. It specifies CASSNRGGEQYF.

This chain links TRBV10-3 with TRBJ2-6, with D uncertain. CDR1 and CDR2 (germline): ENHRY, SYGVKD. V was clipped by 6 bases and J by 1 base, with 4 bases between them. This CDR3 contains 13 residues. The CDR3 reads CAIRLSGANVLTF. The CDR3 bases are TGTGCCATCAGGCTGTCTGGGGCCAACGTCCTGACTTTC.